Listed below are T cell receptor beta chains from one sample, sequenced in a study of cytomegalovirus exposure and HLA in healthy donors. This table comes from immunoSEQ multiplex PCR, and its TCRdb copy is limited to in-frame clones, with some not included. Its clone listing holds about 200,000 clones. The sequencing sample was made of PBMCs. These receptors were taken from a boy aged 5-17 years in good health and CMV-seronegative. Each CDR3 is given with its conserved first and last residue.

V gene	CDR3 protein
TRBV6-6	CASSLGGGGYTF
TRBV9	CASSVETGAAGGELFF
TRBV7-6	CASSYGPYTQYF
TRBV5-6	CASSLLQIPNSPLHF
TRBV4-2	CASSDAEETQYF
TRBV7-8	CASSLARSGILNGQPQHF
TRBV7-9	CASSFSYSGSNTGELFF
TRBV18	CASSSSDTQYF
TRBV4-1	CASSQGQGMVAETQYF
TRBV19	CASRNTGGSGELFF
TRBV13	CASSSDVAGGPLEQFF
TRBV2	CALRGTEYNEQFF
TRBV2	CASSFGQRSNQPQHF
TRBV28	CASSLPPGLVNTEAFF
TRBV7-3	CASSFLAGGRETQYF
TRBV5-6	CASSLALTGSGELFF
TRBV28	CASRGAGKTQYF
TRBV7-9	CASSSDRAPYEQYF
TRBV30	CAWNIEIPGNTIYF
TRBV7-8	CASSLVGEGTYNEQFF
TRBV5-1	CASSSGIRGEKLFF
TRBV5-4	CASSLSGQGMNEQFF
TRBV5-4	CASSLDSRATDTQYF
TRBV6-5	CASSYRLANTYEQYF
TRBV7-9	CASSPSTGTAYEQYF
TRBV4-1	CASSAGRGYGYTF
TRBV28	CASSSWGGLEQYF
TRBV28	CASSMGGAIEKLFF
TRBV5-1	CASRTSGDRNEQYF
TRBV19	CASSIGLAGGPSYNEQFF
TRBV6-1	CASSEYPRINQPQHF
TRBV5-6	CASSFNRGVGNQPQHF
TRBV11-3	CASSLGQGLAYTDTQYF
TRBV28	CASRWGQGRAEAFF
TRBV23-1	CASSRTGLSAHEQYF
TRBV5-1	CASSDTGTGIYEQYF
TRBV20-1	CSARVAREAFF
TRBV7-6	CASSPAGSGSPLHF
TRBV18	CASSPWAGGNQPQHF
TRBV11-2	CASSLGLSLGAGTGELFF
TRBV30	CAGSGRRGEQFF
TRBV7-6	CASSLGRTKAGELFF
TRBV19	CASTDGNTGELFF
TRBV5-6	CASSLGPGGMAQPQHF
TRBV18	CASLESIPTETQYF
TRBV28	CASSLSSGEQYF
TRBV5-1	CASRSREGNIQYF
TRBV30	CAWNPGGNGYTF